Presented here are 2 T cell receptor beta chains from one specimen sequenced in a study of PD-L1 blockade in urothelial cancer (dated by TCRdb to about 2017). Receptors were amplified or captured by the immunoSEQ multiplex PCR assay. The table comes from immuneACCESS by way of TCRdb, which keeps in-frame sequences with V and J called. Part of the clones is missing from these tables; in studies checked, under half for an unresolved V gene and the rest for unknown reasons. The sample yields about 25,000 clones; roughly 84% were counted once. Of the sample, about 1.5% is held by the ten largest clones. According to the study, the label for this sample's time point signals: peripheral blood 6 weeks after treatment start. The source was PBMCs, collected around atezolizumab (anti-PD-L1) treatment. The receptors were sampled from an older man with urothelial cancer.

The CDR3: CASSQGQGGTDTQYF. CDR3 sequence (DNA): TGTGCCAGCTCCCAGGGACAGGGGGGCACAGATACGCAGTATTTT. The chain carries TRBV18 and TRBJ2-3, with 11 bases that match TRBD1. The CDR3 covers 15 residues. V gave up 6 bases and J gave up 1 base; unmatched junction bases: 3. The germline CDR1 and CDR2 sequences are KGHSH and LQKENI.

The chain recombines TRBV16 with TRBJ2-1; TRBD2 matches at 10 bases. V was pared by 0 bases and J by 9 bases, with 8 bases of the junction left unmatched. In germline, CDR1 is KGHSY, CDR2 FQNENV. The CDR3 contains 16 residues. This chain's CDR3 is CASSQSMTSGLGEQFF. The CDR3 nucleotides read TGTGCCAGCAGCCAATCGATGACTAGCGGGCTAGGTGAGCAGTTCTTC.